Following are 20 T cell receptor beta chains from one sample sequenced in a study of blood T cell repertoires in COVID-19. Here immunoSEQ multiplex PCR was the method, and the copy in TCRdb shows in-frame clones only, minus some. The sample holds around 100,000 clones, 75% to 90% seen once. Sample: peripheral blood. Source of these receptors: a woman aged 45-60 years with acute or convalescent COVID-19.

The chain couples TRBV10-3 to TRBJ2-6, with unresolved D. The CDR3 is made up of 16 amino acids. V shed 10 bases and J shed 4 bases, with 20 bases lying between them. Germline lookup yields CDR1 ENHRY and CDR2 SYGVKD. CDR3 nucleotides: TGTGCCACGCGCGGCAGTTTCCTTTCCGGGGCCAACGTCCTGACTTTC. This gives the protein CATRGSFLSGANVLTF.

This clone has just one count. V usage is TRBV7-9 and J usage is TRBJ2-1, with TRBD2 matching over 9 bases. The germline gives CDR1 SEHNR, CDR2 FQNEAQ (reference sequence). This CDR3 comprises 18 residues. V lost 0 bases, J lost 0 bases, and 6 bases stayed unmatched. CDR3 amino acids: CASSLAPSGVASYNEQFF. CDR3 sequence (DNA): TGTGCCAGCAGCTTAGCCCCTAGCGGGGTCGCCTCCTACAATGAGCAGTTCTTC.

The chain uses TRBV18 and TRBJ2-6, with 10 bases that match TRBD1. CDR1 KGHSH and CDR2 LQKENI come from the germline V gene. This CDR3 is 16 amino acids long. With 4 bases clipped from V and 2 bases from J, the junction kept 2 bases outside the gene matches. The CDR3 spells CASSLGQGTGANVLTF. DNA for the CDR3: TGTGCCAGCTCACTGGGACAGGGGACTGGGGCCAACGTCCTGACTTTC.

The chain couples TRBV2 to TRBJ2-7; the D gene is possibly TRBD2 (5 bases). The CDR3 runs 12 residues. CDR1 is SNHLY and CDR2 is FYNNEI in the germline V gene. Trimming removed 1 base at V and 4 bases at J, with 5 bases between. The chain's CDR3 is CASSEGEYEQYF. As DNA, the CDR3 is TGTGCCAGCAGTGAAGGGGAGTACGAGCAGTACTTC. Using reference TRBV2 and TRBJ2-7 for the parts outside the CDR3, the full variable domain is EPEVTQTPSHQVTQMGQEVILRCVPISNHLYFYWYRQILGQKVEFLVSFYNNEISEKSEIFDDQFSVERPDGSNFTLKIRSTKLEDSAMYFCASSEGEYEQYFGPGTRLTVT.

A note on this clone: A junction end diverges from the germline sequence, so it may reflect a read error. This sequence joins TRBV30 and TRBJ1-1; 9 bases are a match to TRBD1. Germline values: CDR1 GTSNPN, CDR2 SVGIG (reference sequence). The CDR3 is 14 residues long. The CDR3 reads CAWRGGGTGSIAYF. DNA of the CDR3: TGTGCCTGGAGAGGAGGAGGGACAGGGTCGATTGCGTATTTT.

This clone was counted once. The chain joins TRBV12-3 or TRBV12-4 to TRBJ1-6; TRBD1 is a possible D gene (6 bases). This CDR3 has 13 amino acids. The V end was cut by 7 bases, the J end by 10 bases, with 14 bases between. The CDR3 sequence: CASTLGGRSPLHF. CDR3 bases: TGTGCCAGCACCCTGGGGGGGCGGTCACCCCTCCACTTT.

This sequence joins TRBV6-6 and TRBJ1-2, with a tentative D call TRBD1 (6 bases). Per the germline V gene, CDR1 is MNHNY and CDR2 is SVGAGI (reference sequence). Trimming pared 7 bases from V and 14 bases from J, leaving 20 bases between. The CDR3 runs to 12 residues. The DNA of the CDR3 is TGTGCCAGCAATCTGGGACGGGGAGGGGGGACCTTC. The encoded protein is CASNLGRGGGTF.

V usage is TRBV7-9 and J usage is TRBJ1-6, with D possibly TRBD1 on 5 matching bases. There are 14 residues in the CDR3. With 6 bases removed from V and 10 bases from J, the gap between germline ends came to 16 bases. Per germline, CDR1 SEHNR and CDR2 FQNEAQ (reference sequence). The CDR3 region has the DNA TGTGCCAGCAGATCGGAGCAGGGATACTCACCCCTCCACTTT. Translation: CASRSEQGYSPLHF.

The J gene is TRBJ2-2, the V gene TRBV6-5; 9 positions match TRBD1. The CDR3 contains 15 residues. Trimming took 7 bases from V and 6 from J; bases not matched to a gene: 9. Germline-derived CDR1 and CDR2 are MNHEY and SVGAGI. CDR3 nucleotide sequence: TGTGCCAGCATCCCTGGGACAGGGCGGCCCGGGGAGCTGTTTTTT. This sequence encodes CASIPGTGRPGELFF.

The V call is TRBV25-1, the J call TRBJ1-3; unclear D gene. Germline CDR1 MGHDK, CDR2 SYGVNS. The CDR3 has 15 amino acids. Trimming removed 3 bases from V and 0 bases from J, with 9 bases in between. As DNA, the CDR3 is TGTGCCAGCAGTGATTGGGAGTTCTCTGGAAACACCATATATTTT. It specifies CASSDWEFSGNTIYF.

The sample holds many counts of this clone. The J gene is TRBJ2-7, the V gene TRBV28; weak D call: TRBD1 (6 bases). Germline-derived CDR1 and CDR2 are MDHEN and SYDVKM. V shed 4 bases and J shed 0 bases, with 13 bases lying between them. The CDR3 totals 15 residues. CDR3 in amino acids: CASSSPSDSSYEQYF. Here the CDR3 DNA reads TGTGCCAGCAGTTCCCCCTCGGACAGCTCCTACGAGCAGTACTTC.

This chain links TRBV5-8 with TRBJ1-1, with 7 nucleotides matching TRBD1. The CDR3 covers 14 residues. V shed 4 bases and J 5 bases; nucleotides not matched to a gene: 8. The germline V gene has CDR1 SGHTS and CDR2 YDEGEE. CDR3 nucleotide sequence: TGTGCCAGCAGCCTACCAGGGGGACGTACTGAAGCTTTCTTT. Amino acids: CASSLPGGRTEAFF.

The chain couples TRBV4-1 to TRBJ2-1, with 7 bases matching TRBD1. Germline V gene sequence: CDR1 MGHRA, CDR2 YSYEKL. The trim removed 4 bases at V and 10 bases at J, leaving 16 bases unmatched. This CDR3 is 16 amino acids long. CDR3 bases: TGCGCCAGCAGCCCGCTTGGGGTCTCTTTGACAGGGGAGCAGTTCTTC. Its protein is CASSPLGVSLTGEQFF.

This clone was recorded once. The chain recombines TRBV12-3 or TRBV12-4 with TRBJ1-5; D not resolved. This CDR3 contains 11 residues. The ends were cut back, 8 bases at V and 6 bases at J, with 8 bases in the middle. The CDR3 DNA follows: TGTGCCAGCGGAGACCCTCAGCCCCAGCATTTT. Residues: CASGDPQPQHF.

The rearrangement links TRBV2 to TRBJ1-1; no reliable D call. The CDR3 is made up of 11 amino acids. Germline CDR1 is SNHLY and CDR2 is FYNNEI. V lost 7 bases and J lost 3, with 6 bases in between. Here the CDR3 DNA reads TGTGCCAGCACTTATGACACTGAAGCTTTCTTT. It yields the protein CASTYDTEAFF.

The chain recombines TRBV5-4 with TRBJ2-5; 15 bases line up with TRBD2. The V segment lost 4 bases and the J segment 5 bases; nucleotides outside the gene matches: 3. Germline loops: CDR1 SGHNT, CDR2 YYREEE (reference sequence). The CDR3 contains 15 residues. CDR3 sequence reads: CASSRTSGGEETQYF. The CDR3 bases are TGTGCCAGCAGCAGGACTAGCGGGGGGGAGGAGACCCAGTACTTC.

V usage is TRBV19 and J usage is TRBJ2-2; TRBD1 matches at 7 bases. The CDR3 is 14 amino acids. V dropped 6 bases and J dropped 4; count of bases not matched to a gene: 5. Germline V gene lookup returns CDR1 LNHDA and CDR2 SQIVND (reference sequence). The CDR3 loop reads CASRGRGITGELFF. The CDR3 region has the DNA TGTGCCAGTAGGGGCAGGGGGATCACCGGGGAGCTGTTTTTT.

The chain links TRBV7-6 to TRBJ2-5, with TRBD1 matching over 9 bases. This CDR3 has 15 amino acids. Germline trimming cut 4 bases from V and 5 bases from J; bases unmatched to any gene: 8. Germline V gives CDR1 SGHVS, CDR2 FNYEAQ. The DNA of the CDR3 is TGTGCCAGCAGCTCAGGACAGGGGTCTGTGGAGACCCAGTACTTC. It translates to CASSSGQGSVETQYF.

The J gene is TRBJ1-1, the V gene TRBV7-9; a possible D gene is TRBD1 (6 bases). Germline CDR1 is SEHNR and CDR2 is FQNEAQ (reference sequence). The CDR3 is made up of 15 amino acids. The V and J ends lost 5 bases and 0 bases respectively, with 13 bases between them. CDR3 region: CASSPGATMNTEAFF. DNA for the CDR3: TGTGCCAGCAGCCCAGGGGCGACCATGAACACTGAAGCTTTCTTT. Full variable domain (outside the CDR3, taken from reference TRBV7-9 and TRBJ1-1): DTGVSQNPRHKITKRGQNVTFRCDPISEHNRLYWYRQTLGQGPEFLTYFQNEAQLEKSRLLSDRFSAERPKGSFSTLEIQRTEQGDSAMYLCASSPGATMNTEAFFGQGTRLTVV.

The chain couples TRBV11-2 to TRBJ2-3; 9 nucleotides line up with TRBD1. Losses at the gene ends were 3 bases for V and 2 bases for J; bases not matched to a gene: 6. The CDR3 is made up of 16 amino acids. Germline CDR1 and CDR2: SGHAT and FQNNGV. This chain's CDR3 is CASSFTGTGPTDTQYF. CDR3 DNA: TGTGCCAGCAGCTTCACCGGGACAGGGCCCACAGATACGCAGTATTTT.